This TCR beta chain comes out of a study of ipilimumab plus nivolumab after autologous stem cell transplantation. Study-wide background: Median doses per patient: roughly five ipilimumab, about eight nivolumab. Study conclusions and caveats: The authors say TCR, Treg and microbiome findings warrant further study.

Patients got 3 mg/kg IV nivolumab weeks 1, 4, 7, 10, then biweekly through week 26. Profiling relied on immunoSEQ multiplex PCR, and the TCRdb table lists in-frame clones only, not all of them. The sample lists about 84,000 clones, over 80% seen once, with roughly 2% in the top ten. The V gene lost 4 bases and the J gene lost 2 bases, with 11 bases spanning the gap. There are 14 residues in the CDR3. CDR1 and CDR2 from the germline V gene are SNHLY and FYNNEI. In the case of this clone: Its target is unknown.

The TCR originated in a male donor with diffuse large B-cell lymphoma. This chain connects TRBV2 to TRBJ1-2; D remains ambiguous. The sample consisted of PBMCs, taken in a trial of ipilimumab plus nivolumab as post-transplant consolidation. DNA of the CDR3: TGTGCCAGCAGTGGGTCAAGATCCAACTATGGCTACACCTTC. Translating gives CASSGSRSNYGYTF.